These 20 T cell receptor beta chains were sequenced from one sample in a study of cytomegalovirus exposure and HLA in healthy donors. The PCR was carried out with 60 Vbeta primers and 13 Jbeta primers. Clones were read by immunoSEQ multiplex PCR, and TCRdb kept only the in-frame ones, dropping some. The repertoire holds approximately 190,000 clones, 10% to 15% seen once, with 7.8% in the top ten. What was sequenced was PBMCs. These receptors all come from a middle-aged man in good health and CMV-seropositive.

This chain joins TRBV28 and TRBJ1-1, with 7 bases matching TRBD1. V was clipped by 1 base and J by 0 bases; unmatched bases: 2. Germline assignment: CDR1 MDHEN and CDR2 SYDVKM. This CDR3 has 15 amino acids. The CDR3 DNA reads TGTGCCAGCAGTTTATACGGGACAGTGAACACTGAAGCTTTCTTT. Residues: CASSLYGTVNTEAFF.

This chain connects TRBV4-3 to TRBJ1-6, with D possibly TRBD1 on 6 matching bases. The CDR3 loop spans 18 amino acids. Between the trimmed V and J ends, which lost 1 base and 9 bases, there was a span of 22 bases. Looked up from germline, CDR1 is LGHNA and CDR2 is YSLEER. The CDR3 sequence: CASSQVEGGGSPRSPLHF. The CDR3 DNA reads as TGCGCCAGCAGCCAAGTTGAGGGAGGGGGGTCCCCTCGTTCACCCCTCCACTTT.

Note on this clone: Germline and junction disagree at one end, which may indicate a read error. DNA for the CDR3: TGTGCTAGCAGCTTAGAATCGGCGGGCTCCTCCTACAATGAGCAGTTCTTC. Translated, it gives CASSLESAGSSYNEQFF. The chain has TRBV7-7 and TRBJ2-1; TRBD2 is a possible D gene (5 bases). CDR3 length equals 17 residues. Germline CDR1 SSHAT, CDR2 FNYEAQ (reference sequence).

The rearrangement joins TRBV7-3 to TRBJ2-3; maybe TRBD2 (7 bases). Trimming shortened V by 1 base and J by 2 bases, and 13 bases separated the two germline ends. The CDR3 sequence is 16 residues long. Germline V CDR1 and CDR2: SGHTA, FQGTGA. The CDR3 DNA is TGTGCCAGCAGCTTAAGTGGGGGGGCTATCACAGATACGCAGTATTTT. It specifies CASSLSGGAITDTQYF.

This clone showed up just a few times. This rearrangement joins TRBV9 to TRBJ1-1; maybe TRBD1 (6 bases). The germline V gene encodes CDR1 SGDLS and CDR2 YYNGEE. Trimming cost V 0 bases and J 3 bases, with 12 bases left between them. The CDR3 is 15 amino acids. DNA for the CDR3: TGTGCCAGCAGCGTAGGACAGGACAAAGACACTGAAGCTTTCTTT. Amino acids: CASSVGQDKDTEAFF.

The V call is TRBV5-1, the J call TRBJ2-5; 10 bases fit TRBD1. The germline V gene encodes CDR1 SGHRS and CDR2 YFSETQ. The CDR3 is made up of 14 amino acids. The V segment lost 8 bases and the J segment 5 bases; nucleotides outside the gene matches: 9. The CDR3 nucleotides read TGCGCCAGTGGGACAGGGGCCCTCCGGGAGACCCAGTACTTC. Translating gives CASGTGALRETQYF. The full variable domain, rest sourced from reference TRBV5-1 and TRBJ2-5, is KAGVTQTPRYLIKTRGQQVTLSCSPISGHRSVSWYQQTPGQGLQFLFEYFSETQRNKGNFPGRFSGRQFSNSRSEMNVSTLELGDSALYLCASGTGALRETQYFGPGTRLLVL.

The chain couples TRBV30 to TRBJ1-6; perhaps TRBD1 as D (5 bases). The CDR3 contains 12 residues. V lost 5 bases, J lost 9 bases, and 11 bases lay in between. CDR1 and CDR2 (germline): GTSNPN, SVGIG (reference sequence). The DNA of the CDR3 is TGTGCCTGGGGACCGGGGGGTTCACCCCTCCACTTT. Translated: CAWGPGGSPLHF.

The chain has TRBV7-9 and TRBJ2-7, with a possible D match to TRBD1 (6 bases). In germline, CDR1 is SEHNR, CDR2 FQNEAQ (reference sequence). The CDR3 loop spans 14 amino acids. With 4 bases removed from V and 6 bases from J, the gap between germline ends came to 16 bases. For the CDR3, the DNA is TGTGCCAGCAGCTCCCCGGACAGTATTGCCGAGCAGTACGTC. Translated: CASSSPDSIAEQYV.

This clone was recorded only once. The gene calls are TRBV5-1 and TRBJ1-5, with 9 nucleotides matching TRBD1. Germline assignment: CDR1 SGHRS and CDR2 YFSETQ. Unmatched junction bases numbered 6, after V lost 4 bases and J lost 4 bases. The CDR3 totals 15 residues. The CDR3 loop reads CASSNPGTGNQPQHF. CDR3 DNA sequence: TGCGCCAGCAGCAATCCCGGGACAGGGAATCAGCCCCAGCATTTT.

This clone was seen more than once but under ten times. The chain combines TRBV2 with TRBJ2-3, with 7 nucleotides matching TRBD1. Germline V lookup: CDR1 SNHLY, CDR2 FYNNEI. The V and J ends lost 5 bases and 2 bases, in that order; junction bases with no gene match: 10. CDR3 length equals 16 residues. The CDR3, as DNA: TGTGCCAGCAGTAGGACAACAGGGGTCCCCACAGATACGCAGTATTTT. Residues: CASSRTTGVPTDTQYF.

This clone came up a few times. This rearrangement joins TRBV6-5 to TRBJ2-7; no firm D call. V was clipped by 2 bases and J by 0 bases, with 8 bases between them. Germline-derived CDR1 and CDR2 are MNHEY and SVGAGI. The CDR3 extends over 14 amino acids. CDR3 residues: CASSYIQSSYEQYF. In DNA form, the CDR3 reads TGTGCCAGCAGTTACATCCAGTCCTCCTACGAGCAGTACTTC.

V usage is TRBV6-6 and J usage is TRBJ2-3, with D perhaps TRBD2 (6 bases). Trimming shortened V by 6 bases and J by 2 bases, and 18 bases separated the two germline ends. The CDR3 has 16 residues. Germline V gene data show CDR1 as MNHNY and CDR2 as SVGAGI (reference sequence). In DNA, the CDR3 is TGTGCCAGCAGCCTGACTAGAATGGGGCCCACAGATACGCAGTATTTT. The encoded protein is CASSLTRMGPTDTQYF.

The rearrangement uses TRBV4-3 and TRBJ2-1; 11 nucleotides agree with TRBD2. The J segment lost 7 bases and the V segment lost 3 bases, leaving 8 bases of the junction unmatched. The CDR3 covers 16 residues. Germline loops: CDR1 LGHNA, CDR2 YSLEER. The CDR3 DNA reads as TGCGCCAGCAGCCAGAGGGGTAGCGGGGGGGGGAATGAGCAGTTCTTC. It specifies CASSQRGSGGGNEQFF.

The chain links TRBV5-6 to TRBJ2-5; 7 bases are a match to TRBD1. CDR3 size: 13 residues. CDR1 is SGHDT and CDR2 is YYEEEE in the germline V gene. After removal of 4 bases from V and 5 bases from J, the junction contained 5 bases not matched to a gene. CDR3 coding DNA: TGTGCCAGCAGCCCGGGACAGCGGGAGACCCAGTACTTC. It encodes CASSPGQRETQYF.

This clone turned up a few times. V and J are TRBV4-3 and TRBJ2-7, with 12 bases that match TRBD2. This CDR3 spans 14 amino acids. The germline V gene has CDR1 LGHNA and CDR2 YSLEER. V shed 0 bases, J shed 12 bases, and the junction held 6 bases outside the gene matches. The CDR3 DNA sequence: TGCGCCAGCAGCCAAGATGGGACTAGCGGGCGACCGTACTTC. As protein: CASSQDGTSGRPYF.

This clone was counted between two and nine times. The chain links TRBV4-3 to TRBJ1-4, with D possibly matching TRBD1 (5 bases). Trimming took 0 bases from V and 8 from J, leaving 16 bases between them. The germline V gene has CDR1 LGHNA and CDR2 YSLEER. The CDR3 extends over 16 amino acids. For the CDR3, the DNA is TGCGCCAGCAGCCAAGATCCGCAGGGAAGATACGAAAAACTGTTTTTT. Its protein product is CASSQDPQGRYEKLFF.

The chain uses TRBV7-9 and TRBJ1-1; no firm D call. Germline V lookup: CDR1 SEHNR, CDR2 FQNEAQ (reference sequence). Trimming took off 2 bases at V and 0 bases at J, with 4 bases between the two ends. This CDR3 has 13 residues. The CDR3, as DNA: TGTGCCAGCAGCTTACAGGTGAACACTGAAGCTTTCTTT. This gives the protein CASSLQVNTEAFF.

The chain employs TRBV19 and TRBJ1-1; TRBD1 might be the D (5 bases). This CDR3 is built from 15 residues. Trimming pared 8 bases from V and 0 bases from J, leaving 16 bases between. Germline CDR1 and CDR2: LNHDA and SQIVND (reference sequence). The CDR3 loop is CASEAGPPLNTEAFF. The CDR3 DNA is TGTGCCAGTGAAGCAGGGCCCCCCTTGAACACTGAAGCTTTCTTT.

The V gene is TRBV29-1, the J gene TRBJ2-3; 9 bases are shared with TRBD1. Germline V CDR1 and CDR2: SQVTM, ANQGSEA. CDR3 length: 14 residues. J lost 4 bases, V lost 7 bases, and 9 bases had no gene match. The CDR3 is CSASGTGLADTQYF. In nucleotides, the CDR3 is TGCAGCGCCTCAGGGACAGGGTTGGCAGATACGCAGTATTTT.

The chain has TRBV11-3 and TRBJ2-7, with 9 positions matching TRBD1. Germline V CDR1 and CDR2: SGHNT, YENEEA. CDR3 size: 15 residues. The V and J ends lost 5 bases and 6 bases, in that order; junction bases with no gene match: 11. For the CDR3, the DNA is TGTGCCAGCAGCACAGGGGGCCTCGCGGTCGGCGAGCAGTACTTC. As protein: CASSTGGLAVGEQYF.